Listed here are 3 T cell receptor beta chains from one sample, sequenced in a study of regulatory T cells in long-lasting Graves disease. In building TCR beta libraries, iRepertoire HTBI primers were used together with Arm-PCR of CDR3 regions. Each CDR3 protein is one row after TCRdb ran MiXCR on the multiplex PCR reads. The table includes about 470,000 distinct CDR3 sequences, roughly a fifth detected once. Time point noted: persistent/refractory GD, antithyroid drugs over 5 years with positive TRAb. Following extraction of RNA from PBMCs, that RNA was used to make the TCR library. The input for sequencing was peripheral blood mononuclear cells (PBMCs), taken when the disease was refractory, from a patient treated with antithyroid drugs. The receptors shown here come from a female donor with Graves disease.

This clonotype appeared many times. The chain combines TRBV4-1 with TRBJ2-5; D remains unclear. Looked up from germline, CDR1 is MGHRA and CDR2 is YSYEKL. This CDR3 comprises 15 residues. V was shortened by 0 bases and J by 3 bases, with 11 bases between the two germline ends. CDR3 bases: TGCGCCAGCAGCCAAGATCCGGCGGCAGAAGAGACCCAGTACTTC. It yields the protein CASSQDPAAEETQYF.

This clonotype appeared once. This chain connects TRBV19 to TRBJ2-4, with D uncertain. CDR1 LNHDA and CDR2 SQIVND come from the germline V gene (reference sequence). V was trimmed by 0 bases and J by 5 bases, leaving 5 bases between them. This CDR3 region has 13 residues. The CDR3 reads CASSIERENIQYF. As DNA, the CDR3 is TGTGCCAGTAGTATAGAGAGAGAAAACATTCAGTACTTC.

The V and J genes are TRBV7-2 and TRBJ2-7; the match to TRBD2 covers 8 bases. Germline V CDR1 and CDR2: SGHTA, FQGNSA. The CDR3 is 15 amino acids. J was trimmed by 3 bases and V by 6 bases; bases with no gene match: 10. CDR3 region: CASSVTGGVVYEQYF. The CDR3 DNA reads as TGTGCCAGCAGTGTAACCGGGGGGGTGGTCTACGAGCAGTACTTC.